The 8 T cell receptor beta chains below come from one sample, sequenced in a study of human T cells and chemical hapten exposure. The time point here: pre-sensitization, week 0. The treatment: therapeutic diphenylcyclopropenone sensitization with weekly scalp DPC. TCRdb re-called the RACE reads through MiXCR, storing one row per CDR3 protein. Among about 120,000 distinct CDR3 sequences listed, approximately 12% were seen once. Here the sequenced sample was whole blood, taken in connection with sensitization to the hapten diphenylcyclopropenone (DPC). The origin of the receptors is a woman aged 18-29 years with alopecia areata. Some clones in this sample may be carry-over from other donors' samples.

This clonotype was detected a few times. The genes are TRBV6-6 and TRBJ2-2; D possibly uses TRBD1 or TRBD2 (5 bases each). The CDR3 is 15 amino acids. Looked up from germline, CDR1 is MNHNY and CDR2 is SVGAGI (reference sequence). V gave up 11 bases and J gave up 4 bases, with 20 bases separating them. The CDR3: CAGLTASAGTGELFF. In nucleotides, the CDR3 is TGTGCCGGACTGACAGCGAGTGCGGGCACCGGGGAGCTGTTTTTT.

This clonotype was counted many times. V is TRBV20-1 and J is TRBJ2-7; D is possibly TRBD1 (6 bases). This CDR3 has 13 amino acids. Germline CDR1 DFQATT, CDR2 SNEGSKA (reference sequence). V lost 3 bases to trimming and J lost 3 bases, with 12 bases between them. CDR3 region: CSASPGTLYEQYF. The CDR3 nucleotides are TGCAGTGCTAGTCCCGGGACACTCTACGAGCAGTACTTC.

This clonotype was found many times. For the CDR3, the DNA is TGTGCCAGCAGCCTACTCCCACAGGGCTTGGGCACTGAAGCTTTCTTT. Protein: CASSLLPQGLGTEAFF. This chain uses TRBV7-9 with TRBJ1-1, with D possibly being TRBD1 (6 bases). The CDR3 spans 16 residues. CDR1 is SEHNR, CDR2 FQNEAQ, per germline (reference sequence). V lost 5 bases to trimming and J lost 4 bases, with 20 bases between them.

This clonotype occurred many times. V and J are TRBV12-3 or TRBV12-4 and TRBJ1-1; TRBD1 matches 7 bases. This CDR3 contains 19 residues. The V and J ends lost 5 bases and 0 bases, in that order; junction bases with no gene match: 18. The CDR3 DNA reads TGTGCCAGCAGTCCCCAGCGGGGTAGGGGGCCTCTTATGAACACTGAAGCTTTCTTT. Its translation: CASSPQRGRGPLMNTEAFF.

This clonotype occurred a few times. The V call is TRBV3-1, the J call TRBJ2-7, with 12 positions matching TRBD1. The ends lost 6 bases at V and 9 bases at J; junction bases unmatched: 9. Germline lookup yields CDR1 LGHDT and CDR2 YNNKEL (reference sequence). The CDR3 extends over 14 amino acids. The CDR3 nucleotides read TGTGCCAGCAGACATGGGGACAGGGGGCGCGGGCAGTACTTC. Translating gives CASRHGDRGRGQYF.

The chain is built from TRBV4-3 and TRBJ2-7; D unclear. The V end lost 0 bases, the J end lost 0 bases, and 18 bases lay between the germline ends. CDR1 and CDR2 from the germline V gene are LGHNA and YSLEER. The CDR3 is made up of 18 amino acids. CDR3 DNA: TGCGCCAGCAGCCAAGATTATCCTCCAGGTAGCTTCTCCTACGAGCAGTACTTC. It specifies CASSQDYPPGSFSYEQYF.

A few counts support this clonotype. The chain has TRBV5-1 and TRBJ1-4; TRBD1 might be the D (6 bases). This CDR3 is built from 14 residues. V dropped 3 bases and J dropped 3 bases, with 9 bases sitting between them. Germline loops: CDR1 SGHRS, CDR2 YFSETQ. CDR3 loop: CASSSTGSNEKLFF. The CDR3 DNA follows: TGCGCCAGCAGCTCCACAGGGTCTAATGAAAAACTGTTTTTT.

This clonotype came up once. The chain employs TRBV19 and TRBJ2-3, with 8 bases that match TRBD2. The CDR3 sequence is 13 residues long. The germline gives CDR1 LNHDA, CDR2 SQIVND (reference sequence). The V gene end was trimmed by 9 bases and the J gene end by 3 bases; junction bases not matched to a gene: 5. In DNA, the CDR3 is TGTGCCAGCGATAGCGGGGTTACAGATACGCAGTATTTT. Protein: CASDSGVTDTQYF.